The T cell receptor (beta chain) under discussion was sequenced for a study of brain T cells in children with intractable seizures. In regard to this clone: The antigen remains undetermined.

This CDR3 comprises 17 residues. The ends lost 1 base at V and 3 bases at J; junction bases unmatched: 8. Germline CDR1 is SGHVS and CDR2 is FNYEAQ. Study-wide results and limits: Top 50 brain clonotypes included both public and private clones. HCMV serostatus was not known, and viral specificity came from CDR3 similarity only.

TCRdb's copy holds only in-frame clones and misses some; the assay was immunoSEQ multiplex PCR. The profile shows over 1,500 clones, 78% of them singletons. Sequencing was limited to surgery cases with top T cell transcript signatures in brain tissue. Before surgery, patients took at least one anti-epileptic drug. The receptor's source is a girl aged 2-10 years with tuberous sclerosis and intractable seizures. The chain combines TRBV7-6 with TRBJ1-1; TRBD1 matches at 10 bases. Sequenced material: resected brain tissue, taken at surgery. CDR3 DNA: TGTGCCAGCAGCTTAGGAGACAGGGGGCCGTCGGACACTGAAGCTTTCTTT. Its protein product is CASSLGDRGPSDTEAFF.